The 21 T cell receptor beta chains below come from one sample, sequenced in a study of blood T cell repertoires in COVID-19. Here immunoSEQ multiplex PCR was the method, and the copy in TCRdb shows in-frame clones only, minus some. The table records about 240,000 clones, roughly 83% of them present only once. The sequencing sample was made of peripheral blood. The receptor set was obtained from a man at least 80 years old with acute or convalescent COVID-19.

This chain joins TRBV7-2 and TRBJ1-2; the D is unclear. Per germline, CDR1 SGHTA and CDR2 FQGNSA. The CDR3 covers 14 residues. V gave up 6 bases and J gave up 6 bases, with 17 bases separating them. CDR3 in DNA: TGTGCCAGCAGGCCCGGGTCCCCCCTTAATGGCTACACCTTC. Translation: CASRPGSPLNGYTF.

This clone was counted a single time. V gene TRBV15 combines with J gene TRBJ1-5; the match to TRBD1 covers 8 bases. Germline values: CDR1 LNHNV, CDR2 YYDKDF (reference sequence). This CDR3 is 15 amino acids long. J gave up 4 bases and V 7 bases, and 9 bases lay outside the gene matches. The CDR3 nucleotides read TGTGCCACCACCCAAAGGACAGGGACAAATCAGCCCCAGCATTTT. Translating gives CATTQRTGTNQPQHF. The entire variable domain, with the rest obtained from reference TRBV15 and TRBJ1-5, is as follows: DAMVIQNPRYQVTQFGKPVTLSCSQTLNHNVMYWYQQKSSQAPKLLFHYYDKDFNNEADTPDNFQSRRPNTSFCFLDIRSPGLGDTAMYLCATTQRTGTNQPQHFGDGTRLSIL.

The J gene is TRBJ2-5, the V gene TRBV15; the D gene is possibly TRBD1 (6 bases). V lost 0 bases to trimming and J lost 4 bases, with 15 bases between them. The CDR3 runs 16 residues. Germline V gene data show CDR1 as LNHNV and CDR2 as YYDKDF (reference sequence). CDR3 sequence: CATSREATGIGETQYF. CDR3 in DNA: TGTGCCACCAGCAGAGAGGCTACAGGGATAGGAGAGACCCAGTACTTC. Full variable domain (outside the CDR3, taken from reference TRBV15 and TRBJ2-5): DAMVIQNPRYQVTQFGKPVTLSCSQTLNHNVMYWYQQKSSQAPKLLFHYYDKDFNNEADTPDNFQSRRPNTSFCFLDIRSPGLGDTAMYLCATSREATGIGETQYFGPGTRLLVL.

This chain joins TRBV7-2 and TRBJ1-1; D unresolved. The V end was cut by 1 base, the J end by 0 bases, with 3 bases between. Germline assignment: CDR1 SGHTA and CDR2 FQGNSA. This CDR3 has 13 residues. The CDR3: CASSLVLNTEAFF. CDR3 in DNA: TGTGCCAGCAGCTTAGTATTGAACACTGAAGCTTTCTTT.

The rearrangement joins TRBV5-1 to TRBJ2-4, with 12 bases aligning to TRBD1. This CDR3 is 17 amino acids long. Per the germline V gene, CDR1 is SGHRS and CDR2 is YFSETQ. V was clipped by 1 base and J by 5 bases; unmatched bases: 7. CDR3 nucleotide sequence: TGCGCCAGCAGCTTGTGGGGACAGGGGGCGTACGAAAACATTCAGTACTTC. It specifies CASSLWGQGAYENIQYF.

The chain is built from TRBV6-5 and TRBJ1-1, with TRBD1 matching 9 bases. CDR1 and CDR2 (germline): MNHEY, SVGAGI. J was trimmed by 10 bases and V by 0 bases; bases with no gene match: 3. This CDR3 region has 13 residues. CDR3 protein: CASSYSGTGSAFF. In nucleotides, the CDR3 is TGTGCCAGCAGTTACTCGGGGACAGGGTCAGCTTTCTTT.

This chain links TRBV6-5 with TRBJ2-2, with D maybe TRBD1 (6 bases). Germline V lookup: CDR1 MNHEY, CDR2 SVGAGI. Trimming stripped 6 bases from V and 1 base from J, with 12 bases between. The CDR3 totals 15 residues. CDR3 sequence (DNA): TGTGCCAGCAGGAAGACAGGTCTGAACACCGGGGAGCTGTTTTTT. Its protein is CASRKTGLNTGELFF.

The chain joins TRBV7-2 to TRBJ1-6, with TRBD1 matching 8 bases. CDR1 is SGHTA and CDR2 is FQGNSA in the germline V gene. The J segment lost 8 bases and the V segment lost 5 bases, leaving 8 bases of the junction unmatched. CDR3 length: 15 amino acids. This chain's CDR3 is CASSRRGLGDSPLHF. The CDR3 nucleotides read TGTGCCAGCAGCCGCAGGGGGCTGGGAGATTCACCCCTCCACTTT.

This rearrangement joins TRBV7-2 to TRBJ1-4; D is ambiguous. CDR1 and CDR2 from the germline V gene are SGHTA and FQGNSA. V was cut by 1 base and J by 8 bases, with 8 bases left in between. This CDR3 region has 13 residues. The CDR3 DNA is TGTGCCAGCAGCTTAGGCAGTGTCGAAAAACTGTTTTTT. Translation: CASSLGSVEKLFF.

CDR3: CASSLAGSYGYTF. CDR3 coding DNA: TGTGCCAGCAGCTTGGCAGGGTCCTATGGCTACACCTTC. This chain links TRBV11-2 with TRBJ1-2, with D possibly TRBD1 on 5 matching bases. CDR1 and CDR2 (germline): SGHAT, FQNNGV. Trimming took off 3 bases at V and 4 bases at J, with 9 bases between the two ends. This CDR3 has 13 amino acids.

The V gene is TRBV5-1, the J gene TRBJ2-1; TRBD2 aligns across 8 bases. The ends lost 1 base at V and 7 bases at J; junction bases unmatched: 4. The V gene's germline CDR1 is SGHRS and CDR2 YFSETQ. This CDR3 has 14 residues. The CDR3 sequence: CASSLWGGGNEQFF. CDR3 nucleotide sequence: TGCGCCAGCAGCTTGTGGGGCGGGGGGAATGAGCAGTTCTTC.

CDR3 region: CASSVAQGNTEAFF. The CDR3 DNA reads TGTGCCAGCAGCGTCGCACAGGGTAACACTGAAGCTTTCTTT. The V and J genes are TRBV9 and TRBJ1-1, with D perhaps TRBD1 (6 bases). This CDR3 spans 14 amino acids. V shed 2 bases and J shed 2 bases, with 10 bases lying between them. Germline V gene data show CDR1 as SGDLS and CDR2 as YYNGEE. Based on the CDR3 plus reference TRBV9 and TRBJ1-1, the full variable domain is DSGVTQTPKHLITATGQRVTLRCSPRSGDLSVYWYQQSLDQGLQFLIQYYNGEERAKGNILERFSAQQFPDLHSELNLSSLELGDSALYFCASSVAQGNTEAFFGQGTRLTVV.

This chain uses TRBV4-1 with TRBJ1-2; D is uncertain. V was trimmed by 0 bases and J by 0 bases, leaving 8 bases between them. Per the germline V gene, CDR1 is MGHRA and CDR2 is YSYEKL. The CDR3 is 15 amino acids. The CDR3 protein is CASSQEHQANYGYTF. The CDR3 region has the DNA TGCGCCAGCAGCCAAGAACACCAAGCTAACTATGGCTACACCTTC.

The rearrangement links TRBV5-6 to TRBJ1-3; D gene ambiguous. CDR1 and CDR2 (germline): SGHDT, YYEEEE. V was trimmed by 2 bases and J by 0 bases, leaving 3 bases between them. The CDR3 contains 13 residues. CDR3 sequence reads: CASSFVSGNTIYF. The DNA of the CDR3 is TGTGCCAGCAGCTTCGTCTCTGGAAACACCATATATTTT. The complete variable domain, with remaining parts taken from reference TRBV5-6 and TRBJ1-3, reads DAGVTQSPTHLIKTRGQQVTLRCSPKSGHDTVSWYQQALGQGPQFIFQYYEEEERQRGNFPDRFSGHQFPNYSSELNVNALLLGDSALYLCASSFVSGNTIYFGEGSWLTVV.

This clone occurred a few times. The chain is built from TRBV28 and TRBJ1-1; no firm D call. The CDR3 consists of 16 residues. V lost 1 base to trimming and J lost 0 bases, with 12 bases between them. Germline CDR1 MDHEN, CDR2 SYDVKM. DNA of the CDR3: TGTGCCAGCAGTTTATACCCCGGTGGGCTGAACACTGAAGCTTTCTTT. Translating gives CASSLYPGGLNTEAFF.

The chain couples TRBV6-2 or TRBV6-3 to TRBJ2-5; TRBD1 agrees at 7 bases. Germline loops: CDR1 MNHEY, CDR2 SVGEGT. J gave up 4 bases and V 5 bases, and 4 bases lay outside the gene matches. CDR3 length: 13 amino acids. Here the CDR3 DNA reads TGTGCCAGCAGTCGACAGGGCCCAGAGACCCAGTACTTC. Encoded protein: CASSRQGPETQYF.

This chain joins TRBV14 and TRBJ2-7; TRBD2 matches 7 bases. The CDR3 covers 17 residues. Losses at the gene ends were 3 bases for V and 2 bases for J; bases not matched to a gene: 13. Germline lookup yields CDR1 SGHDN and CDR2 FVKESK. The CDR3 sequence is CASSHEIRWGGTYEQYF. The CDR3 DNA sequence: TGTGCCAGCAGCCATGAGATTCGATGGGGGGGGACCTACGAGCAGTACTTC.

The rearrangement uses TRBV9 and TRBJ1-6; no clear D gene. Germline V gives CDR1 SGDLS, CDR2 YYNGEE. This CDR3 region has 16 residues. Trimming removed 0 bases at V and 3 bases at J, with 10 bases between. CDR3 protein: CASSVGVRVYNSPLHF. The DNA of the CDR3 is TGTGCCAGCAGCGTAGGGGTACGGGTCTATAATTCACCCCTCCACTTT.

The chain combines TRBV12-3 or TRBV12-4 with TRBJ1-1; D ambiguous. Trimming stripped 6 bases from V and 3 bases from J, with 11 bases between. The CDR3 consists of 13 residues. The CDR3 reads CASSPRIYTEAFF. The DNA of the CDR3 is TGTGCCAGCAGCCCTAGGATCTACACTGAAGCTTTCTTT.

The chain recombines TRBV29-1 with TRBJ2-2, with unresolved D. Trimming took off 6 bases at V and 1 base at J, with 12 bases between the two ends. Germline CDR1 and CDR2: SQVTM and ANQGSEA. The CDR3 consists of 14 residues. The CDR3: CSVRSYRNTGELFF. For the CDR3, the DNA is TGCAGCGTCCGATCCTACAGGAACACCGGGGAGCTGTTTTTT.

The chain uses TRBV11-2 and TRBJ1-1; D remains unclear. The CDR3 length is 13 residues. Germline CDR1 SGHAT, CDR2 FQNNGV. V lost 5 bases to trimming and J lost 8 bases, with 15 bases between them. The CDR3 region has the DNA TGTGCCAGCAGCCGCGGGAGGGTCGCAGAAGCTTTCTTT. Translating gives CASSRGRVAEAFF. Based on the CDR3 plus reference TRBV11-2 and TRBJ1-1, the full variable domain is EAGVAQSPRYKIIEKRQSVAFWCNPISGHATLYWYQQILGQGPKLLIQFQNNGVVDDSQLPKDRFSAERLKGVDSTLKIQPAKLEDSAVYLCASSRGRVAEAFFGQGTRLTVV.